This T cell receptor beta chain was sequenced during a study of blood T cell repertoires in COVID-19. Study information: Acute and convalescent COVID-19 specimens originated in the United States, Italy and Spain. PBMCs, B-cell-depleted T cells, or T cells provided the cDNA or gDNA that made up the material.

In the study's own analysis: By means of reference gene primer amplification, nucleated cell counts were estimated. Using immunoSEQ multiplex PCR, the repertoire was profiled, and TCRdb retains in-frame clones only, with some absent. That table furnishes V, J and clone size, whereas the DNA furnished D and trimming. The sample contains about 80,000 clones, roughly four fifths of which appear only once. The TCR comes from a human donor in a cohort sampled during active COVID-19. The sequenced sample consisted of peripheral blood.

The CDR3 DNA reads TGTGCCAGCAGCGACAGCTATGGCTACACCTTC. It yields the protein CASSDSYGYTF. This chain joins TRBV9 and TRBJ1-2; D not certain. Germline CDR1 SGDLS, CDR2 YYNGEE. V shed 3 bases and J shed 4 bases, with 4 bases lying between them. The CDR3 loop spans 11 amino acids.